A selection of T cell receptor beta chains follows, all from one sample in a study of T cell responses to AZD1222 COVID-19 vaccine. Repertoires were generated with immunoSEQ multiplex PCR, while TCRdb's copy carries only in-frame clones and drops some. Of 120,000 or so clones in the sample, about nine tenths are singletons; the top ten hold 4% to 6%. Material: peripheral blood, obtained on day 0 of AZD1222 vaccination. Receptors originate from an adult in good health. Both conserved end residues are part of each CDR3. The D gene is left open where the match is weak. Clone size is shown for a subset of rows, as once, few, many or a class of expanded clone.

- | TRBJ1-2 | TRBV3-1/TRBV3-2 | - | TGTGCCAGCAGCCCCGGGGCCCGTGGCTACACCTTC | CASSPGARGYTF
- | TRBJ2-7 | TRBV4-1 | - | TGCGCCAGCAGCCAAGAGTGGCGTCCCCCTCTCTACGAGCAGTACTTC | CASSQEWRPPLYEQYF
- | TRBJ1-3 | TRBV9 | - | TGTGCCAGCAGCGTAGGGGGAGTCGGAAACACCATATATTTT | CASSVGGVGNTIYF
- | TRBJ1-6 | TRBV19 | - | TGTGCCAGTAGTATAGAAGGTTTCCGAAGCGCGGACTATTCACCCCTCCACTTT | CASSIEGFRSADYSPLHF
once | TRBJ1-2 | TRBV2 | - | TGTGCCAGCAGTGACGAGGGAAGCTATGGCTACACCTTC | CASSDEGSYGYTF
- | TRBJ2-6 | TRBV6-5 | - | TGTGCCAGCAGTTACCAGGGCGGGACTGGGGCCAACGTCCTGACTTTC | CASSYQGGTGANVLTF
- | TRBJ2-2 | TRBV21-1 | - | TGTGCCAGCAGCAAAGCCCCACAGGGGGCGAACACCGGGGAGCTGTTTTTT | CASSKAPQGANTGELFF
- | TRBJ2-3 | TRBV7-9 | - | TGTGCCAGCAGCCCCCCGGCAGATACGCAGTATTTT | CASSPPADTQYF
- | TRBJ1-2 | TRBV12-3/TRBV12-4 | - | TGTGCCAGCAGTCAGGTTGAAGGGTATGGCTACACCTTC | CASSQVEGYGYTF
once | TRBJ2-7 | TRBV27 | - | TGTGCCAGCAGTTTATTGGGGGGCGAGCAGTACTTC | CASSLLGGEQYF
- | TRBJ2-1 | TRBV6-2/TRBV6-3 | - | TGTGCCAGCAGTTCTCCCCTTGGGGCTTACAATGAGCAGTTCTTC | CASSSPLGAYNEQFF
- | TRBJ2-5 | TRBV19 | TRBD2 | TGTGCCAGTAGTCTGGCGGGGGGGCCGCCCATGGAGACCCAGTACTTC | CASSLAGGPPMETQYF
- | TRBJ2-5 | TRBV28 | TRBD2 | TGTGCCAGCAGTTCCGGGGGGGCGGGAAAAGAGACCCAGTACTTC | CASSSGGAGKETQYF
- | TRBJ2-2 | TRBV11-2 | - | TGTGCCAGCAGCCCTCGACTCAACACCGGGGAGCTGTTTTTT | CASSPRLNTGELFF
- | TRBJ2-3 | TRBV6-1 | - | TGTGCCAGCAGTGAAGTCGGCACAGATACGCAGTATTTT | CASSEVGTDTQYF
- | TRBJ2-7 | TRBV7-2 | - | TGTGCCAGCACCCCGGAGGGGGGGGGCCACTACGAGCAGTACTTC | CASTPEGGGHYEQYF
- | TRBJ1-1 | TRBV29-1 | - | TGCAGCGTTGAAAGGGGAGGTGCCACTGAAGCTTTCTTT | CSVERGGATEAFF
- | TRBJ2-7 | TRBV4-2 | - | TGTGCCAGCAGCCCTTACCCGACAGGAAGCTCCTACGAGCAGTACTTC | CASSPYPTGSSYEQYF
- | TRBJ2-1 | TRBV19 | - | TGTGCCAGTAGTTCCCCTATGGCCAATGAGCAGTTCTTC | CASSSPMANEQFF
- | TRBJ1-1 | TRBV5-4 | TRBD1 | TGTGCCAGCAGCCCGGGACAGGGGGCAGTCGCTTTCTTT | CASSPGQGAVAFF
- | TRBJ1-4 | TRBV4-3 | - | TGCGCCAGCAGCCCAGGCCAGACAGCGGCAACTAATGAAAAACTGTTTTTT | CASSPGQTAATNEKLFF
- | TRBJ2-3 | TRBV9 | TRBD1 | TGTGCCAGCTCCCGTGGGGACAGGGGTACAGATACGCAGTATTTT | CASSRGDRGTDTQYF
- | TRBJ2-7 | TRBV10-3 | - | TGTGCCATCAGTGATGGAGCACCCTACGAGCAGTACTTC | CAISDGAPYEQYF
many | TRBJ1-3 | TRBV9 | - | TGTGCCAGCACCGTCCGGGCCTATGGGTATGGAAACACCATATATTTT | CASTVRAYGYGNTIYF
- | TRBJ1-6 | TRBV28 | - | TGTGCCACCTGGCAGGGAAGGAATTCACCCCTCCACTTT | CATWQGRNSPLHF
once | TRBJ1-5 | TRBV10-3 | TRBD1 | TGTGCCATCAGTGGAGGGACAGAGAATCAGCCCCAGCATTTT | CAISGGTENQPQHF
- | TRBJ2-3 | TRBV11-3 | - | TGTGCCAGCAGCCGGCAAGGGGTCACAGATACGCAGTATTTT | CASSRQGVTDTQYF
- | TRBJ1-1 | TRBV4-2 | - | TGTGCCAGCAGCCAAGATCTGAAAGGCCTTGCGGGAGCTTTCTTT | CASSQDLKGLAGAFF
- | TRBJ2-2 | TRBV19 | - | TGTGCCAGTAGTATTCTACGGGGCCAAGACGGGGAGCTGTTTTTT | CASSILRGQDGELFF
- | TRBJ1-1 | TRBV6-5 | - | TGTGCCAGCAGATACAGCACTGAAGCTTTCTTT | CASRYSTEAFF
- | TRBJ2-5 | TRBV10-3 | - | TGTGCCATCAGTGCGACGGGACAAGAGACCCAGTACTTC | CAISATGQETQYF
- | TRBJ2-5 | TRBV7-2 | - | TGTGCCAGCAGCTCGGGACTCGTGGGAGAGACCCAGTACTTC | CASSSGLVGETQYF
- | TRBJ2-1 | TRBV27 | - | TGTGCCAGCAGTCCAGATCAGGGAGCCTACAATGAGCAGTTCTTC | CASSPDQGAYNEQFF
- | TRBJ2-5 | TRBV6-5 | - | TGTGCCAGCAGTTACTCGGAAACAACTCAGGAGACCCAGTACTTC | CASSYSETTQETQYF
- | TRBJ2-3 | TRBV3-1/TRBV3-2 | TRBD2 | TGTGCCAGCAGCCAAGGGGACTACGGCACAGATACGCAGTATTTT | CASSQGDYGTDTQYF
- | TRBJ1-2 | TRBV6-2/TRBV6-3 | TRBD1 | TGTGCCAGCAGCCCAGGGGGCCGTGGCTACACCTTC | CASSPGGRGYTF
- | TRBJ1-1 | TRBV28 | TRBD1 | TGTGCCAGCAGACTAACGGACAGGTCCGAAGCTTTCTTT | CASRLTDRSEAFF
- | TRBJ1-2 | TRBV29-1 | - | TGCACCGTATCCCAGACAGCCAACTATGGCTACACCTTC | CTVSQTANYGYTF
- | TRBJ1-4 | TRBV7-9 | TRBD1 | TGTGCCAGCAGCTTGGGACAGGGCCCAAATGAAAAACTGTTTTTT | CASSLGQGPNEKLFF
- | TRBJ1-5 | TRBV6-1 | - | TGTGCCAGCAGTGACCTCGGGCCCCAGCATTTT | CASSDLGPQHF
- | TRBJ1-2 | TRBV5-6 | TRBD1 | TGTGCCAGCAGCTTGACCCCTTTAGGACAGGGGGCTTATGGCTACACCTTC | CASSLTPLGQGAYGYTF
- | TRBJ2-5 | TRBV2 | - | TGTGCCAGCAGTGACGGGGACTCCGAGACCCAGTACTTC | CASSDGDSETQYF
- | TRBJ1-1 | TRBV14 | - | TGTGCCAGCAGCCGAGTGTCGTGGAACACTGAAGCTTTCTTT | CASSRVSWNTEAFF
- | TRBJ1-2 | TRBV5-1 | - | TGCGCCAGCAGCTTGGGGTCCCTCGCAAACTATGGCTACACCTTC | CASSLGSLANYGYTF
few | TRBJ1-1 | TRBV2 | TRBD1 | TGTGCCAGCAGCAAAGGACAGGGAGACACTGAAGCTTTCTTT | CASSKGQGDTEAFF
once | TRBJ2-1 | TRBV6-2/TRBV6-3 | - | TGTGCCAGCAGTTACGGGGCGGACTCCTACAATGAGCAGTTCTTC | CASSYGADSYNEQFF
few | TRBJ1-2 | TRBV7-8 | - | TGTGCCAGCAGCTTAGGAGGGGGAAGCTATGGCTACACCTTC | CASSLGGGSYGYTF